The source of this T cell receptor beta chain is a study of memory CD4+ T cells and cytomegalovirus serostatus. Study as a whole: Of the healthy Belgian adults, eight or nine were CMV seropositive and 24 seronegative.

Single viable CD3+CD4+CD8-CD45RO+ cells were sorted as the memory CD4+ T cells. Serostatus was set by detecting CMV pp150, pp28, p38, p52 IgG. Study processing details: Out-of-frame sequences were removed, leaving a few million distinct TCRbeta sequences. Using immunoSEQ multiplex PCR, the repertoire was profiled, and TCRdb retains in-frame clones only, with some absent. From that table come the V and J calls and clone size; the DNA was used to work out D and trimming. The data show roughly 86,000 clones, about 80% seen once. Germline V gives CDR1 SNHLY, CDR2 FYNNEI. The CDR3 has 14 residues. Trimming cost V 5 bases and J 10 bases, with 17 bases left between them.

The chain joins TRBV2 to TRBJ1-4, with D possibly TRBD1 on 6 matching bases. This receptor was taken from an adult in good health and CMV-seropositive. Sequenced: memory CD4+ T cells from blood. CDR3: CASSLQGLSGKLFF. Here the CDR3 DNA reads TGTGCCAGCAGTTTACAGGGTTTGTCGGGAAAACTGTTTTTT.